This T cell receptor beta chain originates from a study of blood T cell repertoires in COVID-19. The CDR3 consists of 14 residues. The V segment lost 2 bases and the J segment 10 bases; nucleotides outside the gene matches: 8. The germline gives CDR1 KGHSH, CDR2 LQKENI. The repertoire was sequenced with immunoSEQ multiplex PCR; TCRdb's copy has only in-frame clones and lacks some. The repertoire holds over 250,000 clones, roughly 89% seen once, with roughly 1.8% in the top ten. Sequencing input: PBMCs or T cells enriched from blood (not recorded which). J is TRBJ2-1 and V is TRBV18; 7 bases line up with TRBD2. This clonotype originated in a woman aged 55-69 years who had recovered from COVID-19. Here the CDR3 DNA reads TGTGCCAGCTCACCAGAGACTAGCAGAGGGGAGCAGTTCTTC. Protein sequence: CASSPETSRGEQFF.